The 31 T cell receptor beta chains below all came from one sample that was sequenced in a study of T cell repertoires in cytomegalovirus infection. TCRdb reprocessed the reads via MiXCR and lists one record per CDR3 protein. The sample shows nearly 550,000 distinct CDR3 sequences, more than 15% of them seen only once. The material sequenced was CD8+ T cells from PBMCs. The source is a human donor in good health (CMV status not recorded). Some clones in this sample may be carry-over from other donors' samples.

The V and J genes are TRBV6-6 and TRBJ1-2; perhaps TRBD1 as D (6 bases). This CDR3 has 16 residues. Deletions cut 8 bases from V and 8 bases from J, with 27 bases between. Germline CDR1 and CDR2: MNHNY and SVGAGI (reference sequence). The CDR3 region is CASRPRGLEGAWGYTF. CDR3 nucleotide sequence: TGTGCCAGCCGCCCGAGGGGGTTGGAAGGCGCCTGGGGCTACACCTTC.

Many counts were recorded for this clonotype. In DNA form, the CDR3 reads TGTGCCAGCAGTTGGACCCGGGACACTGAAGCTTTCTTT. This gives the protein CASSWTRDTEAFF. J is TRBJ1-1 and V is TRBV6-5; D remains unclear. Between the trimmed V and J ends, which lost 4 bases and 3 bases, there was a span of 9 bases. The CDR3 is made up of 13 amino acids. CDR1 and CDR2 (germline): MNHEY, SVGAGI.

This clonotype was counted between two and nine times. V gene TRBV14 combines with J gene TRBJ1-2; 10 positions agree with TRBD1. Germline V gene sequence: CDR1 SGHDN, CDR2 FVKESK. The CDR3 contains 14 residues. V gave up 4 bases and J gave up 5 bases; unmatched junction bases: 4. CDR3 nucleotide sequence: TGTGCCAGCAGCCTACGGACAGGGGGATATGGCTACACCTTC. Translated: CASSLRTGGYGYTF.

In its sample, this clonotype was seen a few times. The V gene is TRBV6-5, the J gene TRBJ1-1; 9 nucleotides align to TRBD1. CDR3 length equals 15 residues. In germline, CDR1 is MNHEY, CDR2 SVGAGI. V gave up 2 bases and J gave up 3 bases; unmatched junction bases: 4. The CDR3 nucleotides read TGTGCCAGCAGTTACGGACAGGGGCGGGACACTGAAGCTTTCTTT. This gives the protein CASSYGQGRDTEAFF.

This clonotype was seen repeatedly, ten times or more. J is TRBJ2-2 and V is TRBV7-9; D may be TRBD2 (6 bases). The CDR3 extends over 15 amino acids. The germline V gene encodes CDR1 SEHNR and CDR2 FQNEAQ (reference sequence). The V gene lost 2 bases and the J gene lost 3 bases, with 10 bases spanning the gap. The chain's CDR3 is CASSLWGDDTGELFF. CDR3 nucleotide sequence: TGTGCCAGCAGCTTATGGGGGGACGACACCGGGGAGCTGTTTTTT.

In its sample, this clonotype was seen many times. The rearrangement joins TRBV20-1 to TRBJ2-5, with TRBD2 matching over 7 bases. After removal of 5 bases from V and 3 bases from J, the junction contained 6 bases not matched to a gene. Looked up from germline, CDR1 is DFQATT and CDR2 is SNEGSKA (reference sequence). The CDR3 spans 13 residues. CDR3 sequence: CSALAGEEETQYF. The CDR3 DNA reads as TGCAGTGCTTTGGCGGGGGAGGAAGAGACCCAGTACTTC.

The sample holds a few counts of this clonotype. The chain combines TRBV5-5 with TRBJ1-5; D is ambiguous. With 0 bases removed from V and 9 bases from J, the gap between germline ends came to 16 bases. The germline V gene encodes CDR1 SGHKS and CDR2 YYEKEE (reference sequence). The CDR3 is 15 amino acids. The CDR3 loop reads CASSLDTAYLRPQHF. CDR3 nucleotide sequence: TGTGCCAGCAGCTTGGATACAGCCTACCTACGGCCCCAGCATTTT.

The chain is built from TRBV7-9 and TRBJ2-7; unclear D gene. Germline values: CDR1 SEHNR, CDR2 FQNEAQ (reference sequence). The CDR3 consists of 14 residues. V gave up 4 bases and J gave up 2 bases, with 12 bases separating them. The CDR3 DNA sequence: TGTGCCAGCAGCTCCCTCTTTACGACCTACGAGCAGTACTTC. This gives the protein CASSSLFTTYEQYF.

This clonotype has a count of ten or more. The chain couples TRBV6-6 to TRBJ2-3, with D hard to call. Germline V gene sequence: CDR1 MNHNY, CDR2 SVGAGI (reference sequence). V lost 2 bases, J lost 0 bases, and 12 bases lay in between. This CDR3 contains 16 residues. The DNA for the CDR3 is TGTGCCAGCAGTTACGATGAGACGAGTAGCACAGATACGCAGTATTTT. This encodes CASSYDETSSTDTQYF.

Ten or more counts support this clonotype. The chain recombines TRBV7-9 with TRBJ2-4; TRBD1 aligns across 7 bases. Per the germline V gene, CDR1 is SEHNR and CDR2 is FQNEAQ (reference sequence). The CDR3 covers 15 residues. V lost 5 bases, J lost 0 bases, and 4 bases stayed unmatched. The CDR3, as DNA: TGTGCCAGCAGCCCGGGACAGCTAGCCAAAAACATTCAGTACTTC. Its protein product is CASSPGQLAKNIQYF. Variable domain in full (rest from reference TRBV7-9 and TRBJ2-4): DTGVSQNPRHKITKRGQNVTFRCDPISEHNRLYWYRQTLGQGPEFLTYFQNEAQLEKSRLLSDRFSAERPKGSFSTLEIQRTEQGDSAMYLCASSPGQLAKNIQYFGAGTRLSVL.

This clonotype was seen only a few times. CDR3 loop: CASSLQYTGSLSYEQYF. In nucleotides, the CDR3 is TGTGCCAGCAGTTTACAATACACCGGGTCCCTATCCTACGAGCAGTACTTC. The chain carries TRBV27 and TRBJ2-7; D remains ambiguous. CDR3 length equals 17 residues. Trimming removed 2 bases from V and 1 base from J, with 18 bases in between. Germline V gene lookup returns CDR1 MNHEY and CDR2 SMNVEV (reference sequence).

The rearrangement uses TRBV19 and TRBJ2-3; D is uncertain. Germline CDR1 and CDR2: LNHDA and SQIVND (reference sequence). This CDR3 spans 15 amino acids. Trimming stripped 5 bases from V and 2 bases from J, with 14 bases between. CDR3 sequence reads: CASSDPGLNTDTQYF. The CDR3 DNA reads TGTGCCAGTAGTGATCCCGGTCTCAACACAGATACGCAGTATTTT.

This chain links TRBV11-2 with TRBJ2-1; unclear D gene. Per germline, CDR1 SGHAT and CDR2 FQNNGV. V dropped 5 bases and J dropped 6 bases, with 11 bases sitting between them. The CDR3 contains 13 residues. CDR3 loop: CASSTTPTNEQFF. CDR3 coding DNA: TGTGCCAGCAGCACGACTCCTACCAATGAGCAGTTCTTC.

Points on this clonotype: This CDR3 fails to terminate in the conserved phenylalanine or tryptophan, so it likely reflects a read error. The chain links TRBV28 to TRBJ2-4; a weak D match, TRBD2 (6 bases). The CDR3 is 17 amino acids. Germline V CDR1 and CDR2: MDHEN, SYDVKM. V was cut by 6 bases and J by 4 bases, with 22 bases left in between. The CDR3 DNA follows: TGTGCCAGCAGACCCACCGTACGGAGGGTAGCAAAAAACATTCAGTACTTA. Amino acids: CASRPTVRRVAKNIQYL.

The chain is built from TRBV10-3 and TRBJ2-3; possible D gene TRBD2, 6 bases. The germline gives CDR1 ENHRY, CDR2 SYGVKD. Trimming stripped 10 bases from V and 0 bases from J, with 14 bases between. This CDR3 comprises 14 residues. CDR3: CASSSVSSTDTQYF. The CDR3 coding sequence is TGTGCCAGCTCTAGCGTTTCTAGCACAGATACGCAGTATTTT.

The rearrangement uses TRBV6-1 and TRBJ1-2, with a possible D match to TRBD1 (6 bases). The germline V and J ends were trimmed by 5 bases and 4 bases, with 17 bases remaining between them. The germline V gene encodes CDR1 MNHNS and CDR2 SASEGT. The CDR3 sequence is 15 residues long. The CDR3 sequence is CASSQPKGGGYGYTF. CDR3 sequence (DNA): TGTGCCAGCAGTCAACCCAAGGGGGGGGGCTATGGCTACACCTTC.

The chain uses TRBV29-1 and TRBJ2-2, with D unclear. The CDR3 contains 12 residues. Germline CDR1 SQVTM, CDR2 ANQGSEA. Trimming left V 6 bases short and J 5 bases short, with 10 bases between. CDR3 in amino acids: CSVPDGTGELFF. CDR3 coding DNA: TGCAGCGTCCCCGATGGGACCGGGGAGCTGTTTTTT.

This clonotype appeared many times. The CDR3 loop reads CASSSRGRIRGLGEQYF. As DNA, the CDR3 is TGTGCCAGCAGCTCCCGCGGTAGGATCCGAGGTTTGGGTGAGCAGTACTTC. The chain uses TRBV7-8 and TRBJ2-7, with unresolved D. V was pared by 4 bases and J by 7 bases, with 26 bases between. This CDR3 is built from 17 residues. Germline CDR1 and CDR2: SGHVS and FQNEAQ. The variable domain in full, completed from reference TRBV7-8 and TRBJ2-7, reads GAGVSQSPRYKVAKRGQDVALRCDPISGHVSLFWYQQALGQGPEFLTYFQNEAQLDKSGLPSDRFFAERPEGSVSTLKIQRTQQEDSAVYLCASSSRGRIRGLGEQYFGPGTRLTVT.

The sample holds many counts of this clonotype. The chain uses TRBV7-9 and TRBJ1-1, with 8 bases aligning to TRBD1. The CDR3 runs 15 residues. Germline V gene lookup returns CDR1 SEHNR and CDR2 FQNEAQ (reference sequence). J gave up 0 bases and V 5 bases, and 5 bases lay outside the gene matches. CDR3 DNA sequence: TGTGCCAGCAGCCCAGCGACAGGGGTGAACACTGAAGCTTTCTTT. Its protein is CASSPATGVNTEAFF.

This chain uses TRBV10-2 with TRBJ2-2; D may be TRBD2 (6 bases). The CDR3 has 13 residues. Germline CDR1 reads WSHSY; CDR2 reads SAAADI. V dropped 6 bases and J dropped 6 bases, with 11 bases sitting between them. DNA for the CDR3: TGCGCCAGCAGGGAGACTAGTGCCGGGGAGCTGTTTTTT. It specifies CASRETSAGELFF.

The sample holds one count of this clonotype. This sequence joins TRBV20-1 and TRBJ1-4, with D possibly TRBD1 on 6 matching bases. This CDR3 comprises 18 residues. CDR1 and CDR2 (germline): DFQATT, SNEGSKA (reference sequence). Trimming took off 5 bases at V and 6 bases at J, with 28 bases between the two ends. The CDR3 bases are TGCAGTGCTGGAGCCGGGACACCTCAGGGGTGGGGGGATGAAAAACTGTTTTTT. Protein: CSAGAGTPQGWGDEKLFF.

This clonotype was detected many times. V gene TRBV12-3 or TRBV12-4 combines with J gene TRBJ2-7; tentative D call: TRBD2 (6 bases). V was shortened by 3 bases and J by 0 bases, with 9 bases between the two germline ends. The CDR3 covers 14 residues. The CDR3 here is CASSFQTSSYEQYF. The CDR3 nucleotides read TGTGCCAGCAGTTTTCAGACTAGCTCCTACGAGCAGTACTTC.

This clonotype was found many times. The chain carries TRBV28 and TRBJ2-1; no reliable D call. Germline CDR1 reads MDHEN; CDR2 reads SYDVKM. The CDR3 length is 13 residues. Trimming removed 3 bases from V and 6 bases from J, with 9 bases in between. The chain's CDR3 is CASSFRTGNEQFF. The CDR3 nucleotides are TGTGCCAGCAGTTTCAGGACGGGCAATGAGCAGTTCTTC.

This clonotype was counted at least ten times. This sequence joins TRBV27 and TRBJ2-1, with no clear D. In germline, CDR1 is MNHEY, CDR2 SMNVEV (reference sequence). The V and J ends lost 6 bases and 9 bases respectively, with 21 bases between them. This CDR3 comprises 15 residues. The CDR3, as DNA: TGTGCCAGCAGAGAATTGACGGACGTGTTTCCTGAGCAGTTCTTC. This gives the protein CASRELTDVFPEQFF.

This clonotype came up many times. The V call is TRBV12-3 or TRBV12-4, the J call TRBJ1-2; 7 nucleotides agree with TRBD1. CDR3 length: 14 residues. J was trimmed by 4 bases and V by 6 bases; bases with no gene match: 8. CDR3 in amino acids: CASRSGTELYGYTF. The CDR3 bases are TGTGCCAGCAGATCCGGGACAGAGCTCTATGGCTACACCTTC.

The chain joins TRBV20-1 to TRBJ1-5; 8 bases are shared with TRBD1. The J segment lost 4 bases and the V segment lost 6 bases, leaving 11 bases of the junction unmatched. CDR1 and CDR2 from the germline V gene are DFQATT and SNEGSKA (reference sequence). This CDR3 contains 15 residues. The CDR3 region has the DNA TGCAGTGCCGTATCCGGAACAGGGGGTAATCAGCCCCAGCATTTT. It codes for CSAVSGTGGNQPQHF.

This rearrangement joins TRBV6-6 to TRBJ1-5; D is unresolved. V gave up 7 bases and J gave up 2 bases, with 9 bases separating them. The length of the CDR3 is 13 residues. Germline CDR1 MNHNY, CDR2 SVGAGI (reference sequence). The CDR3 coding sequence is TGTGCCAGCACCCCACCGGGCAATCAGCCCCAGCATTTT. It yields the protein CASTPPGNQPQHF.

This clonotype was detected ten times or more. V is TRBV4-1 and J is TRBJ1-6; 7 bases match TRBD1. The CDR3 contains 18 residues. The V gene's germline CDR1 is MGHRA and CDR2 YSYEKL. V lost 3 bases, J lost 10 bases, and 18 bases stayed unmatched. The CDR3 DNA reads as TGCGCCAGCAGCCAGAGCTTCCAAGACAGGGCTTATCAATCACCCCTCCACTTT. It specifies CASSQSFQDRAYQSPLHF.

This clonotype was recorded a few times. This chain connects TRBV6-5 to TRBJ2-1; TRBD2 might be the D (6 bases). V shed 2 bases and J shed 4 bases, with 15 bases lying between them. The CDR3 length is 16 residues. Germline-derived CDR1 and CDR2 are MNHEY and SVGAGI. The CDR3 here is CASSYKRAGFYNEQFF. For the CDR3, the DNA is TGTGCCAGCAGTTACAAGCGGGCAGGGTTTTACAATGAGCAGTTCTTC.

This clonotype was recorded at least ten times. V and J are TRBV7-9 and TRBJ2-3, with 15 bases aligning to TRBD2. After removal of 5 bases from V and 1 base from J, the junction contained 7 bases not matched to a gene. This CDR3 spans 18 amino acids. The germline V gene encodes CDR1 SEHNR and CDR2 FQNEAQ (reference sequence). DNA for the CDR3: TGTGCCAGCAGCCCCGGACTAGCGGGAGGGCCGGGCACAGATACGCAGTATTTT. Amino acids: CASSPGLAGGPGTDTQYF.

This clonotype showed up just a few times. V and J are TRBV5-4 and TRBJ2-1; D unresolved. The V gene's germline CDR1 is SGHNT and CDR2 YYREEE (reference sequence). CDR3 length: 15 residues. Trimming took 1 base from V and 7 from J, leaving 15 bases between them. The CDR3 here is CASSLSSWVRNEQFF. CDR3 sequence (DNA): TGTGCCAGCAGCTTGTCTTCCTGGGTTAGAAATGAGCAGTTCTTC.